This is a list of T cell receptor beta chains from one sample in a study of T cell responses to AZD1222 COVID-19 vaccine. Libraries were prepared by immunoSEQ multiplex PCR; TCRdb keeps only in-frame clonotypes and omits some of them. This table has some 190,000 clones, 80% to 95% appearing once. Material: peripheral blood, obtained 28 days after the second AZD1222 dose. Receptors were obtained from an adult who received the AZD1222 COVID-19 vaccine. Each CDR3 is given with its conserved first and last residue. The order of the fields is J gene, D gene, clone size, V gene, CDR3 protein, CDR3 DNA. The D gene is left open where the match is weak. Clone size is given for some rows only: seen once, a few or many times, or a class if the clone is expanded.

j_call: TRBJ2-3
d_call: -
clone_size: -
v_call: TRBV9
cdr3_aa: CASSVAARPTDTQYF
cdr3_nt: TGTGCCAGCAGCGTAGCGGCCCGGCCCACAGATACGCAGTATTTT

j_call: TRBJ2-7
d_call: -
clone_size: -
v_call: TRBV7-2
cdr3_aa: CASSLALIGGALPYEQYF
cdr3_nt: TGTGCCAGCAGCTTAGCGCTTATAGGCGGAGCTCTTCCCTACGAGCAGTACTTC

j_call: TRBJ1-2
d_call: -
clone_size: -
v_call: TRBV4-2
cdr3_aa: CASSQDTPGVTGYTF
cdr3_nt: TGTGCCAGCAGCCAAGATACCCCAGGGGTCACTGGCTACACCTTC

j_call: TRBJ2-4
d_call: TRBD2
clone_size: -
v_call: TRBV29-1
cdr3_aa: CSVDPGLGDIQYF
cdr3_nt: TGCAGCGTTGACCCGGGACTAGGGGACATTCAGTACTTC

j_call: TRBJ2-7
d_call: -
clone_size: -
v_call: TRBV5-5
cdr3_aa: CASSPDPIEGTTYEQYF
cdr3_nt: TGTGCCAGCAGCCCGGACCCTATCGAGGGGACCACCTACGAGCAGTACTTC

j_call: TRBJ1-5
d_call: -
clone_size: few
v_call: TRBV16
cdr3_aa: CASSQSRQPQHF
cdr3_nt: TGTGCCAGCAGCCAATCCCGACAGCCCCAGCATTTT

j_call: TRBJ1-6
d_call: -
clone_size: -
v_call: TRBV2
cdr3_aa: CASSESISPLHF
cdr3_nt: TGTGCCAGCAGTGAATCTATTTCACCCCTCCACTTT

j_call: TRBJ1-2
d_call: -
clone_size: -
v_call: TRBV2
cdr3_aa: CASSEAPGHGYTF
cdr3_nt: TGTGCCAGCAGTGAAGCCCCCGGCCATGGCTACACCTTC

j_call: TRBJ1-2
d_call: TRBD1
clone_size: -
v_call: TRBV15
cdr3_aa: CATSRDPVTGFYGYTF
cdr3_nt: TGTGCCACCAGCAGAGATCCCGTGACAGGGTTCTATGGCTACACCTTC

j_call: TRBJ1-2
d_call: TRBD1
clone_size: -
v_call: TRBV19
cdr3_aa: CASSIGTGGYTF
cdr3_nt: TGTGCCAGTAGTATCGGGACAGGTGGCTACACCTTC

j_call: TRBJ1-6
d_call: -
clone_size: -
v_call: TRBV27
cdr3_aa: CASSGLVSPLHF
cdr3_nt: TGTGCCAGCAGTGGCCTGGTTTCACCCCTCCACTTT

j_call: TRBJ1-1
d_call: -
clone_size: -
v_call: TRBV27
cdr3_aa: CASSFGQGKNTEAFF
cdr3_nt: TGTGCCAGCAGTTTTGGGCAGGGGAAGAACACTGAAGCTTTCTTT

j_call: TRBJ2-3
d_call: TRBD1
clone_size: -
v_call: TRBV6-5
cdr3_aa: CASTQGDSIDTQYF
cdr3_nt: TGTGCCAGCACCCAGGGGGATTCCATAGATACGCAGTATTTT

j_call: TRBJ2-1
d_call: -
clone_size: -
v_call: TRBV5-1
cdr3_aa: CASSLAPGSSYNEQFF
cdr3_nt: TGCGCCAGCAGCTTGGCCCCGGGGAGCTCCTACAATGAGCAGTTCTTC

j_call: TRBJ2-2
d_call: TRBD1
clone_size: -
v_call: TRBV7-9
cdr3_aa: CASSSHDRGNTGELFF
cdr3_nt: TGTGCCAGCAGCTCGCATGACAGGGGGAACACCGGGGAGCTGTTTTTT

j_call: TRBJ2-2
d_call: -
clone_size: -
v_call: TRBV6-2/TRBV6-3
cdr3_aa: CASSRGGTGELFF
cdr3_nt: TGTGCCAGCAGTCGAGGGGGAACCGGGGAGCTGTTTTTT

j_call: TRBJ1-4
d_call: -
clone_size: -
v_call: TRBV5-1
cdr3_aa: CASSLERAEGEKLFF
cdr3_nt: TGCGCCAGCAGCTTGGAAAGGGCTGAGGGGGAAAAACTGTTTTTT

j_call: TRBJ2-7
d_call: TRBD1
clone_size: -
v_call: TRBV7-8
cdr3_aa: CASSLGGQGYEQYF
cdr3_nt: TGTGCCAGCAGCTTGGGAGGACAGGGCTACGAGCAGTACTTC

j_call: TRBJ1-5
d_call: -
clone_size: -
v_call: TRBV2
cdr3_aa: CASSLEGPSNQPQHF
cdr3_nt: TGTGCCAGCAGTTTGGAGGGACCTAGCAATCAGCCCCAGCATTTT

j_call: TRBJ2-3
d_call: -
clone_size: -
v_call: TRBV18
cdr3_aa: CASSPGAGSTDTQYF
cdr3_nt: TGTGCCAGCTCACCCGGTGCAGGAAGCACAGATACGCAGTATTTT

j_call: TRBJ2-1
d_call: TRBD2
clone_size: -
v_call: TRBV9
cdr3_aa: CASSVVGLANNEQFF
cdr3_nt: TGTGCCAGCAGCGTAGTGGGACTAGCAAACAATGAGCAGTTCTTC

j_call: TRBJ1-2
d_call: -
clone_size: -
v_call: TRBV5-1
cdr3_aa: CASSHYTNYGYTF
cdr3_nt: TGCGCCAGCAGCCATTATACTAACTATGGCTACACCTTC

j_call: TRBJ1-2
d_call: -
clone_size: -
v_call: TRBV30
cdr3_aa: CAWSVPGSNYGYTF
cdr3_nt: TGTGCCTGGAGTGTACCTGGGAGCAACTATGGCTACACCTTC

j_call: TRBJ2-3
d_call: -
clone_size: -
v_call: TRBV9
cdr3_aa: CASSVDYASTDTQYF
cdr3_nt: TGTGCCAGCAGCGTAGACTATGCTAGCACAGATACGCAGTATTTT

j_call: TRBJ2-2
d_call: TRBD1
clone_size: -
v_call: TRBV27
cdr3_aa: CASSLSPGQGALNTGELFF
cdr3_nt: TGTGCCAGCAGTTTATCTCCGGGACAGGGGGCGCTTAATACCGGGGAGCTGTTTTTT

j_call: TRBJ1-4
d_call: TRBD1
clone_size: -
v_call: TRBV2
cdr3_aa: CASSEARDRGTNEKLFF
cdr3_nt: TGTGCCAGCAGTGAAGCAAGGGACAGGGGTACTAATGAAAAACTGTTTTTT

j_call: TRBJ2-7
d_call: TRBD1
clone_size: -
v_call: TRBV6-2/TRBV6-3
cdr3_aa: CASSYGDSPTYEQYF
cdr3_nt: TGTGCCAGCAGTTACGGGGACAGCCCAACCTACGAGCAGTACTTC

j_call: TRBJ2-2
d_call: -
clone_size: -
v_call: TRBV9
cdr3_aa: CASSATTGLPGELFF
cdr3_nt: TGTGCCAGCAGCGCGACGACAGGTTTACCCGGGGAGCTGTTTTTT

j_call: TRBJ1-5
d_call: -
clone_size: once
v_call: TRBV5-1
cdr3_aa: CASSFSGNQPQHF
cdr3_nt: TGCGCCAGCAGCTTCTCAGGGAATCAGCCCCAGCATTTT

j_call: TRBJ2-3
d_call: -
clone_size: -
v_call: TRBV3-1/TRBV3-2
cdr3_aa: CASSHLLVSTDTQYF
cdr3_nt: TGTGCCAGCAGCCATCTACTAGTTAGCACAGATACGCAGTATTTT

j_call: TRBJ2-3
d_call: -
clone_size: -
v_call: TRBV3-1/TRBV3-2
cdr3_aa: CASSQGRGSTDTQYF
cdr3_nt: TGTGCCAGCAGCCAAGGGCGGGGTAGCACAGATACGCAGTATTTT

j_call: TRBJ1-1
d_call: -
clone_size: -
v_call: TRBV9
cdr3_aa: CASSVEQHTEAFF
cdr3_nt: TGTGCCAGCAGCGTAGAACAGCACACTGAAGCTTTCTTT

j_call: TRBJ2-5
d_call: TRBD1
clone_size: -
v_call: TRBV4-2
cdr3_aa: CASSLTGGFRETQYF
cdr3_nt: TGTGCCAGCAGCTTAACAGGGGGCTTTAGAGAGACCCAGTACTTC

j_call: TRBJ1-2
d_call: -
clone_size: -
v_call: TRBV7-2
cdr3_aa: CASSPRGGWYGYTF
cdr3_nt: TGTGCCAGCAGCCCTCGGGGGGGCTGGTATGGCTACACCTTC

j_call: TRBJ2-4
d_call: -
clone_size: -
v_call: TRBV7-9
cdr3_aa: CASSPQGTGPAKNIQYF
cdr3_nt: TGTGCCAGCAGCCCCCAAGGTACAGGGCCGGCCAAAAACATTCAGTACTTC

j_call: TRBJ1-3
d_call: -
clone_size: -
v_call: TRBV6-5
cdr3_aa: CASSYSLPIGGNTIYF
cdr3_nt: TGTGCCAGCAGTTACTCGTTACCTATCGGTGGAAACACCATATATTTT

j_call: TRBJ2-7
d_call: -
clone_size: -
v_call: TRBV18
cdr3_aa: CASSPPSQTYEQYF
cdr3_nt: TGTGCCAGCTCACCACCGAGCCAGACCTACGAGCAGTACTTC

j_call: TRBJ2-1
d_call: -
clone_size: -
v_call: TRBV6-5
cdr3_aa: CASSYKTANNEQFF
cdr3_nt: TGTGCCAGCAGTTATAAGACGGCTAACAATGAGCAGTTCTTC

j_call: TRBJ1-2
d_call: -
clone_size: -
v_call: TRBV4-1
cdr3_aa: CASSPFYGTGSNYGYTF
cdr3_nt: TGCGCCAGCAGCCCGTTCTATGGTACAGGGAGTAACTATGGCTACACCTTC

j_call: TRBJ1-2
d_call: -
clone_size: -
v_call: TRBV2
cdr3_aa: CASSWVVGERILYGYTF
cdr3_nt: TGTGCCAGCAGTTGGGTAGTAGGAGAACGAATCCTCTATGGCTACACCTTC

j_call: TRBJ2-2
d_call: -
clone_size: -
v_call: TRBV5-5
cdr3_aa: CASSLGVGVSNTGELFF
cdr3_nt: TGTGCCAGCAGCTTAGGGGTAGGGGTATCGAACACCGGGGAGCTGTTTTTT

j_call: TRBJ1-2
d_call: -
clone_size: -
v_call: TRBV12-3/TRBV12-4
cdr3_aa: CASSLFESGGYTF
cdr3_nt: TGTGCCAGCAGTTTATTCGAATCGGGTGGCTACACCTTC

j_call: TRBJ2-3
d_call: -
clone_size: -
v_call: TRBV5-1
cdr3_aa: CASSYGDPGSTQYF
cdr3_nt: TGCGCCAGCAGCTACGGGGACCCGGGGAGTACGCAGTATTTT

j_call: TRBJ2-2
d_call: TRBD1
clone_size: -
v_call: TRBV27
cdr3_aa: CASRLGTGNTGELFF
cdr3_nt: TGTGCCAGCAGACTTGGGACAGGGAACACCGGGGAGCTGTTTTTT

j_call: TRBJ2-2
d_call: TRBD1
clone_size: -
v_call: TRBV4-2
cdr3_aa: CASSQDRGRITGELFF
cdr3_nt: TGTGCCAGCAGCCAAGACAGGGGGCGGATCACCGGGGAGCTGTTTTTT